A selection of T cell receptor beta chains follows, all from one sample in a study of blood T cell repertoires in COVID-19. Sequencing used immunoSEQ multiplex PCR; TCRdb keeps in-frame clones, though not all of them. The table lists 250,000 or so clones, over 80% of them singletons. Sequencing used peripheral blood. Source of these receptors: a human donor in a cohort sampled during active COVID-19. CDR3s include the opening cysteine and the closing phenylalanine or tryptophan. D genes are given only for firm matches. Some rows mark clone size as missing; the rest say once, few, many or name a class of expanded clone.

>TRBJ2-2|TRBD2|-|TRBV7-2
CASSSGLAGGELFF
TGTGCCAGCAGCTCGGGACTAGCGGGAGGGGAGCTGTTTTTT
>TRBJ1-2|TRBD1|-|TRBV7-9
CASSSDRDDGYTF
TGTGCCAGCAGCTCGGACAGGGATGACGGCTACACCTTC
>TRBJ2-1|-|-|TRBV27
CASSIPGNEQFF
TGTGCCAGCAGTATTCCAGGGAATGAGCAGTTCTTC
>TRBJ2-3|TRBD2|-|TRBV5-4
CASSRSGTRPDTQYF
TGTGCCAGCAGCCGGTCCGGGACTAGACCTGATACGCAGTATTTT
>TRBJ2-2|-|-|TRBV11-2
CASSFGLRGGELFF
TGTGCCAGCAGCTTTGGACTCAGGGGCGGGGAGCTGTTTTTT
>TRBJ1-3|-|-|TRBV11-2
CASSQQGSGNTIYF
TGTGCCAGCAGTCAACAGGGCTCTGGAAACACCATATATTTT
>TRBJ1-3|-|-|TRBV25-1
CASSAAGSSGNTIYF
TGTGCCAGCAGTGCAGCGGGAAGCTCTGGAAACACCATATATTTT
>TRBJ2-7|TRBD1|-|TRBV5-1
CASQGQGAPTYEQYF
TGCGCCAGCCAAGGACAGGGGGCGCCAACCTACGAGCAGTACTTC
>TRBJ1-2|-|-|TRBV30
CAWSDTGQPYGYTF
TGTGCCTGGAGTGACACCGGACAGCCTTATGGCTACACCTTC
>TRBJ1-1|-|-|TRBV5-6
CASSSEEVPNAEAFF
TGTGCCAGCAGTTCCGAAGAGGTCCCAAACGCTGAAGCTTTCTTT
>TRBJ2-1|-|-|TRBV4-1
CASSQVQGSYNEQFF
TGCGCCAGCAGCCAAGTGCAGGGATCCTACAATGAGCAGTTCTTC
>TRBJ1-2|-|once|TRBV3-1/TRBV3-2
CASSPAQNYYGYTF
TGTGCCAGCAGCCCTGCACAGAACTACTATGGCTACACCTTC
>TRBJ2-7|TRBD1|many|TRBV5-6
CASSSIGTGGSEQYF
TGTGCCAGCAGCTCGATTGGGACAGGGGGCAGCGAGCAGTACTTC
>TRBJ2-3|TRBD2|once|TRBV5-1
CASSTGPSGSTDTQYF
TGCGCCAGCAGCACGGGCCCTAGCGGGAGTACAGATACGCAGTATTTT
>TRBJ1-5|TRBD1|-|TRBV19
CASSSGTGGQPQHF
TGTGCCAGTAGTTCGGGAACAGGGGGGCAGCCCCAGCATTTT
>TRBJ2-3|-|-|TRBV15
CATSSLTSTDTQYF
TGTGCCACCAGCAGCCTGACTAGCACAGATACGCAGTATTTT
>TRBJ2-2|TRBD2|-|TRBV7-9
CASSPGLAGNTGELFF
TGTGCCAGCAGCCCGGGACTAGCGGGGAACACCGGGGAGCTGTTTTTT
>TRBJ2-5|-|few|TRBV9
CASSVVGRTLQETQYF
TGTGCCAGCAGCGTAGTGGGGCGGACCCTACAAGAGACCCAGTACTTC
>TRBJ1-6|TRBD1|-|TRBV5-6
CASRTGGPLDNSPLHF
TGTGCCAGCAGAACAGGGGGTCCGTTGGATAATTCACCCCTCCACTTT
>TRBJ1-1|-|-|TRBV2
CASSLGRGGNTEAFF
TGTGCCAGCTCCTTGGGTAGGGGTGGGAACACTGAAGCTTTCTTT
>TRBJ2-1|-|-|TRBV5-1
CASSPLANEQFF
TGCGCCAGCAGCCCCTTAGCCAATGAGCAGTTCTTC
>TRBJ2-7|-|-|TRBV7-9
CASSLAGGRRYEQYF
TGTGCCAGCAGCTTAGCAGGCGGCCGCCGGTACGAGCAGTACTTC
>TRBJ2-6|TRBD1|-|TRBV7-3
CASSLGTESLGSGANVLTF
TGTGCCAGCAGCTTGGGGACAGAATCGTTAGGCTCTGGGGCCAACGTCCTGACTTTC
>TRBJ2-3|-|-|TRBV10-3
CAIADPGGNTDTQYF
TGTGCCATCGCTGATCCCGGGGGAAACACAGATACGCAGTATTTT
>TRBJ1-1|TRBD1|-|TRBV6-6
CASIRRQGSRDTEAFF
TGTGCCAGCATTCGACGACAGGGGAGTCGGGACACTGAAGCTTTCTTT
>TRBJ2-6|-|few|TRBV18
CASSPRVPTGANVLTF
TGTGCCAGCTCTCCCCGGGTTCCAACTGGGGCCAACGTCCTGACTTTC
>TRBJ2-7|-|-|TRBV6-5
CASSYGIEGSSYEQYF
TGTGCCAGCAGTTACGGTATCGAGGGTAGCTCCTACGAGCAGTACTTC